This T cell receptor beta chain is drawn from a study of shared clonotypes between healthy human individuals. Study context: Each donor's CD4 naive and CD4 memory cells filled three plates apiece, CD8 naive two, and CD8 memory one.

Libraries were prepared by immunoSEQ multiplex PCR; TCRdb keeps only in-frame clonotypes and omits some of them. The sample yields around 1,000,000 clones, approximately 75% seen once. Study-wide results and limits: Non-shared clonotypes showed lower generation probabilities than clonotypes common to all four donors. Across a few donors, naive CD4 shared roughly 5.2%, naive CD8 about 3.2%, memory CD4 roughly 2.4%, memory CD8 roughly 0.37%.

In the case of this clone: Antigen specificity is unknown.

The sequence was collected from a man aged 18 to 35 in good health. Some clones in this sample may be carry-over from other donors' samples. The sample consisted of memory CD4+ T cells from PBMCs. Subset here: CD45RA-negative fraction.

The CDR3 region has the DNA TGTGCCAGCAGTCCAGGGACTCAGAGCAATCAGCCCCAGCATTTT. Residues: CASSPGTQSNQPQHF. This sequence joins TRBV27 and TRBJ1-5, with D tentatively TRBD1 (5 bases). The ends were cut back, 5 bases at V and 1 base at J, with 12 bases in the middle. The CDR3 has 15 amino acids. Germline V lookup: CDR1 MNHEY, CDR2 SMNVEV (reference sequence).